These 8 T cell receptor beta chains came from one sample sequenced in a study of cytomegalovirus exposure and HLA in healthy donors. The PCR employed 60 Vbeta primers together with 13 Jbeta primers. TCRdb keeps only in-frame clones here, not all; method: immunoSEQ multiplex PCR. In total, the table holds about 41,000 clones. The sample comprised PBMCs. The receptors stem from a man between 25 and 39 years old in good health and CMV-seronegative.

This chain connects TRBV7-8 to TRBJ1-1; 7 positions agree with TRBD1. CDR3 size: 14 residues. The germline V gene encodes CDR1 SGHVS and CDR2 FQNEAQ. V was pared by 5 bases and J by 5 bases, with 8 bases of the junction left unmatched. CDR3 sequence reads: CASSPTGLGTEAFF. The DNA for the CDR3 is TGTGCCAGCAGCCCGACAGGGTTGGGAACTGAAGCTTTCTTT. Variable domain in full (rest from reference TRBV7-8 and TRBJ1-1): GAGVSQSPRYKVAKRGQDVALRCDPISGHVSLFWYQQALGQGPEFLTYFQNEAQLDKSGLPSDRFFAERPEGSVSTLKIQRTQQEDSAVYLCASSPTGLGTEAFFGQGTRLTVV.

CDR3 bases: TGTGCCAGCAGTGAAACGGGGGGAAACACTGAAGCTTTCTTT. Its protein product is CASSETGGNTEAFF. This chain links TRBV2 with TRBJ1-1; D possibly corresponds to TRBD1 (5 bases). Germline lookup yields CDR1 SNHLY and CDR2 FYNNEI. The length of the CDR3 is 14 residues. Deletions cut 2 bases from V and 2 bases from J, with 9 bases between.

The V call is TRBV7-2, the J call TRBJ2-5, with D possibly being TRBD2 (6 bases). CDR3 size: 13 residues. Germline V gene data show CDR1 as SGHTA and CDR2 as FQGNSA. V lost 2 bases to trimming and J lost 2 bases, with 6 bases between them. The CDR3 bases are TGTGCCAGCAGCTTACTAGCGCAAGAGACCCAGTACTTC. As protein: CASSLLAQETQYF.

About this clone: Different DNA sequences within this sample yield the same CDR3. The J gene is TRBJ1-2, the V gene TRBV15; 8 nucleotides match TRBD1. Losses at the gene ends were 0 bases for V and 5 bases for J; bases not matched to a gene: 5. CDR1 and CDR2 from the germline V gene are LNHNV and YYDKDF (reference sequence). The CDR3 loop spans 15 amino acids. The DNA for the CDR3 is TGTGCCACCAGCAGAGACCTCACAGGGGGATATGGCTACACCTTC. Its translation: CATSRDLTGGYGYTF.

V gene TRBV5-4 combines with J gene TRBJ2-1; TRBD2 aligns across 13 bases. The CDR3 sequence is 16 residues long. Germline V gene sequence: CDR1 SGHNT, CDR2 YYREEE (reference sequence). J lost 8 bases, V lost 1 base, and 6 bases had no gene match. CDR3 region: CASSLSPGLAGHEQFF. CDR3 DNA sequence: TGTGCCAGCAGCTTGTCACCGGGACTAGCGGGACATGAGCAGTTCTTC.

This chain joins TRBV27 and TRBJ2-7; D gene uncertain. Per the germline V gene, CDR1 is MNHEY and CDR2 is SMNVEV (reference sequence). This CDR3 has 14 residues. With 2 bases removed from V and 0 bases from J, the gap between germline ends came to 8 bases. The CDR3 spells CASSLTTPSYEQYF. In DNA form, the CDR3 reads TGTGCCAGCAGTTTAACTACTCCCTCCTACGAGCAGTACTTC.

The chain employs TRBV27 and TRBJ2-7; a weak D match, TRBD2 (6 bases). The germline CDR1 and CDR2 sequences are MNHEY and SMNVEV (reference sequence). V was shortened by 4 bases and J by 3 bases, with 16 bases between the two germline ends. The CDR3 totals 15 residues. CDR3 protein: CASSSREKLVYEQYF. In DNA, the CDR3 is TGTGCCAGCAGTTCCCGGGAGAAGCTGGTCTACGAGCAGTACTTC.

V is TRBV7-2 and J is TRBJ1-5, with 9 nucleotides matching TRBD1. CDR1 is SGHTA and CDR2 is FQGNSA in the germline V gene. The J segment lost 7 bases and the V segment lost 6 bases, leaving 7 bases of the junction unmatched. There are 14 residues in the CDR3. For the CDR3, the DNA is TGTGCCAGCAGTCGACAGGGGGGACGGCAGCCCCAGCATTTT. Amino acid sequence: CASSRQGGRQPQHF.